The 15 T cell receptor beta chains reported below all come from one sample, sequenced in a study of a mutant IDH1 vaccine in newly diagnosed glioma. The protocol was immunoSEQ multiplex PCR, while the TCRdb copy is restricted to in-frame clones and leaves out a portion. The sample carries around 65,000 clones, 83% recorded once. These receptors have no identified antigens. This sample's time point: week 47, end of study. In the vaccine, a single dose held 300 ug of the mutant IDH1 20-mer peptide, along with topical imiquimod. Material: PBMCs, obtained from a glioma patient whose treatment included an IDH1 peptide vaccine. Receptors originate from a young man with glioma.

The chain is built from TRBV7-9 and TRBJ2-1; TRBD1 matches 11 bases. Trimming at V came to 2 bases and at J to 7 bases, leaving 7 bases not matched to a gene. Germline V gives CDR1 SEHNR, CDR2 FQNEAQ (reference sequence). The CDR3 runs to 16 residues. CDR3 protein: CASSLPPGQGGNEQFF. Written as DNA, the CDR3 is TGTGCCAGCAGCTTACCCCCGGGACAGGGGGGTAATGAGCAGTTCTTC.

The chain links TRBV4-2 to TRBJ1-3; the D is unclear. The CDR3 totals 20 residues. The V gene's germline CDR1 is LGHNA and CDR2 YNFKEQ. V lost 3 bases and J lost 0, with 24 bases in between. CDR3 nucleotide sequence: TGTGCCAGCAGCCAGCCCGGGCCAGCCGTCCGATCCTACTCTGGAAACACCATATATTTT. Amino acids: CASSQPGPAVRSYSGNTIYF.

This clone was picked up many times. The J gene is TRBJ1-1, the V gene TRBV4-1; D perhaps matches TRBD1 (5 bases). This CDR3 is 14 amino acids long. V was trimmed by 0 bases and J by 10 bases, leaving 15 bases between them. Germline V CDR1 and CDR2: MGHRA, YSYEKL. CDR3 DNA sequence: TGCGCCAGCAGCCAAGATGATGCAGGCGGGGGAGCTTTCTTT. Encoded protein: CASSQDDAGGGAFF.

The chain recombines TRBV5-4 with TRBJ1-2; 9 bases agree with TRBD1. The germline gives CDR1 SGHNT, CDR2 YYREEE (reference sequence). The CDR3 loop spans 15 amino acids. V lost 4 bases to trimming and J lost 5 bases; unmatched junction nucleotides: 9. CDR3 DNA sequence: TGTGCCAGCAGCCACGGGACAGGGCCTCAGTATGGCTACACCTTC. Its protein product is CASSHGTGPQYGYTF.

In this sample, this clone turned up once. V usage is TRBV27 and J usage is TRBJ2-4; 12 bases are shared with TRBD2. The CDR3 length is 16 residues. Germline loops: CDR1 MNHEY, CDR2 SMNVEV (reference sequence). Unmatched junction bases numbered 3, after V lost 6 bases and J lost 0 bases. CDR3 in amino acids: CASRGLAGLAKNIQYF. Written as DNA, the CDR3 is TGTGCCAGCAGGGGACTAGCGGGTCTAGCCAAAAACATTCAGTACTTC.

The V call is TRBV6-5, the J call TRBJ2-7; D gene uncertain. CDR1 and CDR2 from the germline V gene are MNHEY and SVGAGI. Trimming removed 0 bases from V and 4 bases from J, with 16 bases in between. The length of the CDR3 is 16 residues. CDR3 DNA: TGTGCCAGCAGTTACTCTAGGCGGTGGGCCTCTTACGAGCAGTACTTC. Its protein product is CASSYSRRWASYEQYF.

The CDR3 loop reads CASSWLGRSNTEAFF. The CDR3 bases are TGTGCCAGCAGCTGGCTGGGACGGTCGAACACTGAAGCTTTCTTT. V usage is TRBV5-6 and J usage is TRBJ1-1, with TRBD1 as a possible D gene (5 bases). This CDR3 spans 15 amino acids. Trimming removed 3 bases from V and 1 base from J, with 13 bases in between. The germline CDR1 and CDR2 sequences are SGHDT and YYEEEE.

Comments on this clone: The identical CDR3 is also encoded by other nucleotide sequences in the sample. The chain joins TRBV19 to TRBJ2-7; TRBD1 is a possible D gene (5 bases). V was cut by 2 bases and J by 3 bases, with 5 bases left in between. The germline CDR1 and CDR2 sequences are LNHDA and SQIVND (reference sequence). This CDR3 has 12 residues. Here the CDR3 reads CASSIQGYEQYF. Here the CDR3 DNA reads TGTGCCAGTAGTATACAGGGCTACGAGCAGTACTTC.

This clone was counted once. The chain joins TRBV7-9 to TRBJ1-2; 7 bases are a match to TRBD1. J was trimmed by 6 bases and V by 1 base; bases with no gene match: 11. This CDR3 contains 16 residues. Germline CDR1 reads SEHNR; CDR2 reads FQNEAQ (reference sequence). The CDR3 sequence: CASSLGLTGAMDGYTF. The CDR3 DNA reads TGTGCCAGCAGCTTAGGATTAACAGGGGCCATGGATGGCTACACCTTC.

In this sample, this clone turned up a few times. The chain recombines TRBV7-6 with TRBJ1-6; the D is unclear. V gave up 3 bases and J gave up 6 bases, with 3 bases separating them. Per the germline V gene, CDR1 is SGHVS and CDR2 is FNYEAQ. The CDR3 extends over 12 amino acids. Here the CDR3 DNA reads TGTGCCAGCAGCTTTATTAATTCACCCCTCCACTTT. Translated, it gives CASSFINSPLHF.

The chain recombines TRBV5-1 with TRBJ2-7; TRBD1 agrees at 7 bases. This CDR3 region has 16 residues. In germline, CDR1 is SGHRS, CDR2 YFSETQ. J lost 1 base, V lost 0 bases, and 7 bases had no gene match. CDR3 amino acids: CASSLGTGAVSYEQYF. Here the CDR3 DNA reads TGCGCCAGCAGCTTGGGAACAGGGGCGGTGTCCTACGAGCAGTACTTC. The full variable domain, with the rest looked up from reference TRBV5-1 and TRBJ2-7, is KAGVTQTPRYLIKTRGQQVTLSCSPISGHRSVSWYQQTPGQGLQFLFEYFSETQRNKGNFPGRFSGRQFSNSRSEMNVSTLELGDSALYLCASSLGTGAVSYEQYFGPGTRLTVT.

V usage is TRBV11-3 and J usage is TRBJ2-1; D gene unclear. The CDR3 spans 13 residues. Germline CDR1 and CDR2: SGHNT and YENEEA. Trimming removed 1 base from V and 5 bases from J, with 6 bases in between. This chain's CDR3 is CASSLGINNEQFF. In DNA, the CDR3 is TGTGCCAGCAGCTTAGGGATTAACAATGAGCAGTTCTTC.

The chain links TRBV30 to TRBJ1-5, with a tentative D call TRBD1 (5 bases). CDR1 and CDR2 from the germline V gene are GTSNPN and SVGIG (reference sequence). V lost 3 bases and J lost 1, with 13 bases in between. There are 15 residues in the CDR3. CDR3 DNA sequence: TGTGCCTGGAGCTCCGGGACTGAGAGCAATCAGCCCCAGCATTTT. This sequence encodes CAWSSGTESNQPQHF.

This chain connects TRBV15 to TRBJ2-4; 13 bases match TRBD2. Germline CDR1 and CDR2: LNHNV and YYDKDF (reference sequence). This CDR3 has 19 residues. J was trimmed by 9 bases and V by 0 bases; bases with no gene match: 14. The CDR3 DNA follows: TGTGCCACCAGCAGAGACCTAGTAAGGACTAGCGGGGGCTCAGGCATTCAGTACTTC. Protein product: CATSRDLVRTSGGSGIQYF.

In this sample, this clone turned up a few times. The chain uses TRBV4-1 and TRBJ2-7; possibly TRBD1 for D (6 bases). Germline CDR1 reads MGHRA; CDR2 reads YSYEKL. This CDR3 is 15 amino acids long. Trimming stripped 4 bases from V and 6 bases from J, with 19 bases between. CDR3 protein: CASSPRPDRTSEQYF. The CDR3, as DNA: TGCGCCAGCAGCCCAAGACCTGACAGGACCTCCGAGCAGTACTTC.